These T cell receptor beta chains were read from a single sample in a study of T cell repertoires in cytomegalovirus infection. TCRdb fed the reads into MiXCR, producing one record per CDR3 protein. The sample has approximately 190,000 distinct CDR3 sequences; about 28% are singletons. What was sequenced was PBMCs. Receptors originate from a human donor in good health (CMV status not recorded). Some clones in this sample may be carry-over from other donors' samples. Each CDR3 is given with its conserved first and last residue. The D gene is left open where the match is weak. Clone size is not always given. Where it is, it says once, few, many or a class for expanded clones.

j_gene: TRBJ2-3
d_gene: .
v_gene: TRBV7-3
abundance: many
CDR3nt: TGTGCCAGCAGCTTAACTATACTACCGGGAGATACGCAGTATTTT
CDR3aa: CASSLTILPGDTQYF

j_gene: TRBJ1-6
d_gene: .
v_gene: TRBV12-3/TRBV12-4
abundance: .
CDR3nt: TGTGCCAGCAGTTTTCGAGGGAGGGGGAATTCACCCCTCCACTTT
CDR3aa: CASSFRGRGNSPLHF

j_gene: TRBJ2-7
d_gene: TRBD2
v_gene: TRBV2
abundance: .
CDR3nt: TGTGCCAGCAGTGACCGGGGGGTCGCCTACGAGCAGTACTTC
CDR3aa: CASSDRGVAYEQYF

j_gene: TRBJ2-6
d_gene: .
v_gene: TRBV7-3
abundance: .
CDR3nt: TGTGCCAGCAGCCGTGGAGGGGAATCTGGGGCCAACGTCCTGACTTTC
CDR3aa: CASSRGGESGANVLTF

j_gene: TRBJ2-1
d_gene: TRBD2
v_gene: TRBV9
abundance: .
CDR3nt: TGTGCCAGCAGGCGAGGCAGCGGGGCCTACAATGAGCAGTTCTTC
CDR3aa: CASRRGSGAYNEQFF

j_gene: TRBJ2-5
d_gene: .
v_gene: TRBV7-9
abundance: .
CDR3nt: TGTGCCAGCAGCCGTTGGGTGGGACCACAAGAGACCCAGTACTTC
CDR3aa: CASSRWVGPQETQYF

j_gene: TRBJ1-1
d_gene: .
v_gene: TRBV7-6
abundance: .
CDR3nt: TGTGCCAGCAGCCTCGGACGGAACATGAACACTGAAGCTTTCTTT
CDR3aa: CASSLGRNMNTEAFF

j_gene: TRBJ1-5
d_gene: .
v_gene: TRBV19
abundance: few
CDR3nt: TGTGCCAGTAGAAATCCCAGTCGGGGTAGCAATCAGCCCCAGCATTTT
CDR3aa: CASRNPSRGSNQPQHF

j_gene: TRBJ2-7
d_gene: .
v_gene: TRBV7-2
abundance: .
CDR3nt: TGTGCCAGCAGCTTAGCGGGGGCCCCAGGGATACTCACCTACGAGCAGTACTTC
CDR3aa: CASSLAGAPGILTYEQYF

j_gene: TRBJ1-4
d_gene: TRBD1
v_gene: TRBV20-1
abundance: few
CDR3nt: TGCAGTGGCAGAGGTTCCGGGACAGGGCCACCAAAACTGTTTTTT
CDR3aa: CSGRGSGTGPPKLFF

j_gene: TRBJ1-2
d_gene: TRBD1
v_gene: TRBV6-2/TRBV6-3
abundance: .
CDR3nt: TGTGCCAGCAGTTTGATTTCGTCCGGGACAGGGGTTTATGGCTACACCTTC
CDR3aa: CASSLISSGTGVYGYTF

j_gene: TRBJ2-7
d_gene: TRBD2
v_gene: TRBV7-2
abundance: many
CDR3nt: TGTGCCAGCAGCTTAAAGGGGGCTAGCGGGGCCTACGAGCAGTACTTC
CDR3aa: CASSLKGASGAYEQYF

j_gene: TRBJ1-2
d_gene: .
v_gene: TRBV12-3/TRBV12-4
abundance: .
CDR3nt: TGTGCCAGCAGTTTGGGCTCAACGGGATCTGGCTACACCTTC
CDR3aa: CASSLGSTGSGYTF

j_gene: TRBJ1-2
d_gene: .
v_gene: TRBV12-3/TRBV12-4
abundance: many
CDR3nt: TGTGCCAGCAGTCAATTGACAGGTAGTGGCTACACCTTC
CDR3aa: CASSQLTGSGYTF

j_gene: TRBJ1-5
d_gene: .
v_gene: TRBV5-6
abundance: few
CDR3nt: TGTGCCAGCAGCTTGGACGGCTCCCCTCAGCCCCAGCATTTT
CDR3aa: CASSLDGSPQPQHF

j_gene: TRBJ1-2
d_gene: .
v_gene: TRBV24-1
abundance: few
CDR3nt: TGTGCCACCAGTGACACCAGAGTCGGCTATGGCTACACCTTC
CDR3aa: CATSDTRVGYGYTF

j_gene: TRBJ1-6
d_gene: .
v_gene: TRBV7-8
abundance: .
CDR3nt: TGTGCCAGCAGAATCTTCGACAAGGTCGATTCACCCCTCCACTTT
CDR3aa: CASRIFDKVDSPLHF

j_gene: TRBJ2-2
d_gene: .
v_gene: TRBV7-8
abundance: .
CDR3nt: TGTGCCAGCAGCTCAGAGCTACTAGTAGTATCGACCGGGGAGCTGTTTTTT
CDR3aa: CASSSELLVVSTGELFF

j_gene: TRBJ2-7
d_gene: TRBD1
v_gene: TRBV6-2/TRBV6-3
abundance: .
CDR3nt: TGTGCCAGCAGTTACCCTTCGACAGGGGAGTTCTACGAGCAGTACTTC
CDR3aa: CASSYPSTGEFYEQYF

j_gene: TRBJ1-2
d_gene: .
v_gene: TRBV7-2
abundance: many
CDR3nt: TGTGCCAGCAGCTTGGCCACCGCGTCCACAGGGTATGGCTACACCTTC
CDR3aa: CASSLATASTGYGYTF

j_gene: TRBJ1-2
d_gene: .
v_gene: TRBV2
abundance: .
CDR3nt: TGTGCCAGCAGCGTCAAACCCAGGGATGGGGTGAATGGCTACACCTTC
CDR3aa: CASSVKPRDGVNGYTF

j_gene: TRBJ2-1
d_gene: TRBD2
v_gene: TRBV27
abundance: few
CDR3nt: TGTGCCAGCAGAGAGCGGGGTACTTACAATGAGCAGTTCTTC
CDR3aa: CASRERGTYNEQFF

j_gene: TRBJ2-1
d_gene: .
v_gene: TRBV19
abundance: .
CDR3nt: TGTGCCAGTACCATTTCTTTGGAGCACAATGAGCAGTTCTTC
CDR3aa: CASTISLEHNEQFF

j_gene: TRBJ2-7
d_gene: .
v_gene: TRBV11-2
abundance: .
CDR3nt: TGTGCCAGCAGCTTAATCGGACACTCCTACGAGCAGTACTTC
CDR3aa: CASSLIGHSYEQYF

j_gene: TRBJ2-3
d_gene: .
v_gene: TRBV11-2
abundance: .
CDR3nt: TGTGCCAGCAGCGCGCGGGACTTAGCAGATACGCAGTATTTT
CDR3aa: CASSARDLADTQYF

j_gene: TRBJ2-7
d_gene: .
v_gene: TRBV4-2
abundance: .
CDR3nt: TGTGCCAGCAGCCCCAGACGAGGGGGGAGCTCCTACGAGCAGTACTTC
CDR3aa: CASSPRRGGSSYEQYF

j_gene: TRBJ2-6
d_gene: .
v_gene: TRBV27
abundance: .
CDR3nt: TGTTCCAGCAGTTTGTGGGGGGCCAACGTCCTGACTTTC
CDR3aa: CSSSLWGANVLTF

j_gene: TRBJ1-1
d_gene: .
v_gene: TRBV14
abundance: few
CDR3nt: TGTGCCAGCAGGACGGGGGAGGCTAGGACTGAAGCTTTCTTT
CDR3aa: CASRTGEARTEAFF

j_gene: TRBJ1-2
d_gene: .
v_gene: TRBV7-2
abundance: .
CDR3nt: TGTGCCAGCAGCTTCAGGGTCGTCAACTATGGCTACACCTTC
CDR3aa: CASSFRVVNYGYTF

j_gene: TRBJ1-2
d_gene: TRBD1
v_gene: TRBV6-1
abundance: .
CDR3nt: TGTGCCAGCAGCGACAGGGACTATGGCTACACCTTC
CDR3aa: CASSDRDYGYTF

j_gene: TRBJ2-7
d_gene: TRBD2
v_gene: TRBV7-2
abundance: many
CDR3nt: TGTGCCAGCAGCGCCCTAGCGGGGGGGCCTAACGAGCAGTACTTC
CDR3aa: CASSALAGGPNEQYF

j_gene: TRBJ2-1
d_gene: .
v_gene: TRBV12-5
abundance: few
CDR3nt: TGTGCTAGTGGTACCCCCTACAATGAGCAGTTCTTC
CDR3aa: CASGTPYNEQFF

j_gene: TRBJ1-1
d_gene: .
v_gene: TRBV7-2
abundance: many
CDR3nt: TGTGCCAGCAGCTCACCGGGCCCCTGGCCTGAAGCTTTCTTT
CDR3aa: CASSSPGPWPEAFF

j_gene: TRBJ1-2
d_gene: .
v_gene: TRBV7-8
abundance: many
CDR3nt: TGTGCCAGCAGCTCCTTATCAGGGACCAGGGCATCATATGGCTACACCTTC
CDR3aa: CASSSLSGTRASYGYTF

j_gene: TRBJ2-3
d_gene: .
v_gene: TRBV7-1
abundance: .
CDR3nt: TGTGCCAGCAGCCGAGGGGTCACAGATACGCAGTATTTT
CDR3aa: CASSRGVTDTQYF

j_gene: TRBJ2-5
d_gene: .
v_gene: TRBV7-8
abundance: .
CDR3nt: TGTGCCAGCAGCAGTGTGGGGGGACTTGGACAAGAGACCCAGTACTTC
CDR3aa: CASSSVGGLGQETQYF

j_gene: TRBJ2-1
d_gene: .
v_gene: TRBV10-2
abundance: few
CDR3nt: TGCGCCAGCAGTGAGTCGATAGGGTTATTGAGCAATGAGCAGTTCTTC
CDR3aa: CASSESIGLLSNEQFF

j_gene: TRBJ2-7
d_gene: .
v_gene: TRBV19
abundance: .
CDR3nt: TGTGCCAGTAGTACGTTCCGTTCCTACGAGCAGTACTTC
CDR3aa: CASSTFRSYEQYF

j_gene: TRBJ2-3
d_gene: .
v_gene: TRBV7-3
abundance: few
CDR3nt: TGTGCCAGCAGCTCCCCCCGGACTCGCACAGATACGCAGTATTTT
CDR3aa: CASSSPRTRTDTQYF

j_gene: TRBJ1-1
d_gene: .
v_gene: TRBV29-1
abundance: few
CDR3nt: TGCAGCGTTGGACATACGAACACTGAAGCTTTCTTT
CDR3aa: CSVGHTNTEAFF

j_gene: TRBJ2-2
d_gene: TRBD1
v_gene: TRBV20-1
abundance: .
CDR3nt: TGCAGTGTCCTTACAGGGGGCGCGGTCGGGGAGCTGTTTTTT
CDR3aa: CSVLTGGAVGELFF

j_gene: TRBJ2-7
d_gene: .
v_gene: TRBV30
abundance: few
CDR3nt: TGTGCCTGGAGTGACGTGTCCTACGAGCAGTACTTC
CDR3aa: CAWSDVSYEQYF

j_gene: TRBJ1-2
d_gene: .
v_gene: TRBV7-2
abundance: few
CDR3nt: TGTGCCAGCAGCTTAAGGGGAGGTTCTGGCTACACCTTC
CDR3aa: CASSLRGGSGYTF

j_gene: TRBJ2-1
d_gene: TRBD2
v_gene: TRBV7-8
abundance: many
CDR3nt: TGTGCCAGCAGCTCCGGACTAGCTCACAATGAGCAGTTCTTC
CDR3aa: CASSSGLAHNEQFF

j_gene: TRBJ1-4
d_gene: .
v_gene: TRBV29-1
abundance: .
CDR3nt: TGCAGCGTTGGAGATGCAACTAATGAAAAACTGTTTTTT
CDR3aa: CSVGDATNEKLFF

j_gene: TRBJ2-4
d_gene: .
v_gene: TRBV4-1
abundance: few
CDR3nt: TGCGCCAGCAGCCAACCGGATTCCGCCAAAAACATTCAGTACTTC
CDR3aa: CASSQPDSAKNIQYF

j_gene: TRBJ1-3
d_gene: .
v_gene: TRBV29-1
abundance: few
CDR3nt: TGCAGCGTCCTCTATCCGGCTGGAAACACCATATATTTT
CDR3aa: CSVLYPAGNTIYF

j_gene: TRBJ1-1
d_gene: .
v_gene: TRBV5-1
abundance: .
CDR3nt: TGCGCCAGCAGCTTGGAAATGTTGAACACTGAAGCTTTCTTT
CDR3aa: CASSLEMLNTEAFF

j_gene: TRBJ2-1
d_gene: TRBD2
v_gene: TRBV4-3
abundance: .
CDR3nt: TGCGCCAGCAGCCAAGATCGGGGACTAGAACTTTCCTACAATGAGCAGTTCTTC
CDR3aa: CASSQDRGLELSYNEQFF